This T cell receptor beta chain originates from a study of graft-versus-host responses after intestinal transplantation. The overall study: Recipients had transplants, and these were multivisceral, liver-intestinal, or isolated intestinal. Induction using anti-thymocyte globulin, followed by tacrolimus and steroids for two to three years, was given to all recipients. Study-wide results and limits: Within allografts, high graft-versus-host to host-versus-graft clonal ratios were seen among patients with graft-donor T cell macrochimerism. GvH clones turned up in recipient marrow; some had shown up first in ileum or blood.

Of note for this clone: Its antigen is as yet unknown.

Some clones are missing from TCRdb's copy, which holds only in-frame ones; the method was immunoSEQ multiplex PCR. This table holds 90,000 to 95,000 clones, roughly 90% found once. The CDR3 loop spans 12 amino acids. Germline V lookup: CDR1 SQVTM, CDR2 ANQGSEA. The ends were cut back, 1 base at V and 3 bases at J, with 6 bases in the middle. The sequences come from unstimulated CD8+ T cells sorted from spleen or lymph node cells, collected before intestinal transplant. The sequence was collected from a human donor who received an intestinal transplant. The chain combines TRBV29-1 with TRBJ1-2, with D unclear. In DNA, the CDR3 is TGCAGCGTTGAAGGGGAGGACTATGGCTACACCTTC. Its translation is CSVEGEDYGYTF.